This T cell receptor (beta chain) was documented in a study of T cells in Graves' hyperthyroidism and ophthalmopathy. At the level of the study: It was at initial diagnosis, before any treatment, that peripheral blood was collected. Study observations and caveats: Most expanded thyroid clonotypes above 0.001 recurred in blood. Ophthalmopathy was separated from stable hyperthyroidism by a 13 V-J model.

Remarks on this clonotype: Its antigen remains unidentified.

Amplified TCR beta CDR3 regions derived from RNA transcripts. First-round RT-PCR of the TCR CDR3 relied on the HTBI primer set. In TCRdb, the multiplex PCR reads were re-called with MiXCR into one record per CDR3 protein. This sample has about 300,000 distinct CDR3 sequences; roughly a fifth occur once, and the top ten carry under 45%. Patients with ophthalmopathy all had a Clinical Activity Score of at least 3, a NOSPECS grade of at least 4 and duration under 3 months. V was cut by 4 bases and J by 2 bases, with 13 bases left in between. Germline lookup yields CDR1 MGHRA and CDR2 YSYEKL. The CDR3 extends over 15 amino acids.

The TCR originated in a man aged 50-59 years with Graves' ophthalmopathy. The specimen sequenced was blood. The chain recombines TRBV4-1 with TRBJ2-3; a possible D gene is TRBD1 (6 bases). This chain's CDR3 is CASSPWTEHTDTQYF. The CDR3 coding sequence is TGCGCCAGCAGCCCTTGGACAGAACACACAGATACGCAGTATTTT.